What follows are 29 T cell receptor beta chains derived from one specimen sequenced in a study of CD8+ T cells in alopecia areata. TCR sequencing used cDNA made by reverse transcription of extracted RNA. Assay: immunoSEQ multiplex PCR; the TCRdb copy retains only in-frame clones and omits some. The table lists some 100,000 clones, about 54% of them singletons. The treatment: oral pan-JAK inhibitor, 5-10 mg twice daily. The specimen was CD8+ T cells sorted from blood, collected at week 4, from a patient treated with tofacitinib. These receptors originate from a human donor with alopecia areata.

The chain recombines TRBV9 with TRBJ2-1; D is uncertain. Trimming took 0 bases from V and 0 from J, leaving 7 bases between them. CDR3 length: 15 amino acids. Germline values: CDR1 SGDLS, CDR2 YYNGEE. The chain's CDR3 is CASSVGGYSYNEQFF. In DNA, the CDR3 is TGTGCCAGCAGCGTAGGCGGATACTCCTACAATGAGCAGTTCTTC. Supplemented by reference TRBV9 and TRBJ2-1, the full variable domain reads DSGVTQTPKHLITATGQRVTLRCSPRSGDLSVYWYQQSLDQGLQFLIQYYNGEERAKGNILERFSAQQFPDLHSELNLSSLELGDSALYFCASSVGGYSYNEQFFGPGTRLTVL.

The V and J genes are TRBV29-1 and TRBJ2-3; weak D call: TRBD2 (5 bases). This CDR3 comprises 12 residues. CDR1 and CDR2 from the germline V gene are SQVTM and ANQGSEA. V shed 5 bases and J shed 0 bases, with 6 bases lying between them. The CDR3 loop reads CSVPGSTDTQYF. The CDR3 DNA sequence: TGCAGCGTTCCGGGGAGCACAGATACGCAGTATTTT.

This clone has only a few counts. This chain uses TRBV2 with TRBJ2-3; tentative D call: TRBD2 (6 bases). CDR3 length: 14 residues. The V and J ends lost 4 bases and 0 bases respectively, with 8 bases between them. Germline CDR1 is SNHLY and CDR2 is FYNNEI. CDR3 in amino acids: CASSGGESTDTQYF. In DNA, the CDR3 is TGTGCCAGCAGTGGCGGGGAGAGCACAGATACGCAGTATTTT.

The chain combines TRBV29-1 with TRBJ2-1; the D gene could be TRBD1 or TRBD2 (5 bases each). The CDR3 consists of 11 residues. V was trimmed by 8 bases and J by 11 bases, leaving 16 bases between them. Germline loops: CDR1 SQVTM, CDR2 ANQGSEA. Here the CDR3 reads CSPSNGTQQFF. The CDR3 DNA follows: TGCAGCCCTTCTAACGGGACCCAGCAGTTCTTC.

The rearrangement uses TRBV19 and TRBJ2-2; D could derive from TRBD1 or TRBD2 (5 bases each). V lost 4 bases to trimming and J lost 4 bases, with 19 bases between them. Per the germline V gene, CDR1 is LNHDA and CDR2 is SQIVND (reference sequence). The CDR3 spans 17 residues. The CDR3 loop is CASSTPKKGSRTGELFF. In DNA form, the CDR3 reads TGTGCCAGTAGTACGCCAAAAAAGGGGAGTCGCACCGGGGAGCTGTTTTTT.

The chain joins TRBV15 to TRBJ2-3; 7 bases align to TRBD1. The V segment lost 2 bases and the J segment 6 bases; nucleotides outside the gene matches: 8. CDR1 and CDR2 (germline): LNHNV, YYDKDF (reference sequence). This CDR3 is built from 15 residues. The CDR3 region is CATSRSDRERDTQYF. For the CDR3, the DNA is TGTGCCACCAGCAGATCCGACAGGGAGAGGGATACGCAGTATTTT.

The rearrangement uses TRBV5-1 and TRBJ1-1; D remains unclear. The V end was cut by 0 bases, the J end by 1 base, with 10 bases between. CDR1 and CDR2 from the germline V gene are SGHRS and YFSETQ. This CDR3 contains 15 residues. This CDR3 is CASSLGLDPNTEAFF. CDR3 DNA: TGCGCCAGCAGCTTGGGTTTAGACCCGAACACTGAAGCTTTCTTT.

This chain connects TRBV29-1 to TRBJ2-5, with D possibly TRBD2 on 5 matching bases. This CDR3 contains 13 residues. V lost 6 bases and J lost 7, with 18 bases in between. Germline V gene data show CDR1 as SQVTM and CDR2 as ANQGSEA. The DNA for the CDR3 is TGCAGCGTCGAAACCCCTAGCTCAGGGACCCAGTACTTC. Protein sequence: CSVETPSSGTQYF.

The chain recombines TRBV2 with TRBJ2-3, with 8 bases matching TRBD1. The CDR3 spans 19 residues. Germline-derived CDR1 and CDR2 are SNHLY and FYNNEI. V gave up 6 bases and J gave up 0 bases; unmatched junction bases: 17. The CDR3 protein is CASRDPTGAKGTSTDTQYF. CDR3 bases: TGTGCCAGCAGGGACCCGACAGGGGCCAAGGGGACTAGCACAGATACGCAGTATTTT.

The rearrangement uses TRBV4-1 and TRBJ2-1, with 12 bases matching TRBD2. Germline V gene sequence: CDR1 MGHRA, CDR2 YSYEKL. The CDR3 extends over 15 amino acids. Trimming at V came to 4 bases and at J to 8 bases, leaving 6 bases not matched to a gene. The CDR3 reads CASSLTSGGRDEQFF. The DNA for the CDR3 is TGCGCCAGCAGCCTGACTAGCGGGGGCAGGGATGAGCAGTTCTTC.

The CDR3 nucleotides are TGTGCCAGCAGTGAGACTAGCGGGGAGTTGAGCTCCTACGAGCAGTACTTC. Its protein is CASSETSGELSSYEQYF. The chain has TRBV2 and TRBJ2-7; 11 bases are shared with TRBD2. V dropped 3 bases and J dropped 0; count of bases not matched to a gene: 7. This CDR3 contains 17 residues. CDR1 is SNHLY, CDR2 FYNNEI, per germline.

This clone was seen a handful of times. The chain links TRBV27 to TRBJ1-5; possible D gene TRBD1, 6 bases. The V gene's germline CDR1 is MNHEY and CDR2 SMNVEV (reference sequence). The ends were cut back, 0 bases at V and 4 bases at J, with 10 bases in the middle. The CDR3 sequence is 15 residues long. CDR3 sequence (DNA): TGTGCCAGCAGTTTATCGGGGGGCGCGAATCAGCCCCAGCATTTT. It yields the protein CASSLSGGANQPQHF.

This clone occurred a few times. The chain carries TRBV13 and TRBJ2-3; 12 bases agree with TRBD2. Germline-derived CDR1 and CDR2 are PRHDT and FYEKMQ (reference sequence). J gave up 2 bases and V 5 bases, and 8 bases lay outside the gene matches. This CDR3 is built from 17 residues. The CDR3 DNA reads TGTGCCAGCAGCGCAAAAGGACTAGCGGGGATCACAGATACGCAGTATTTT. Translation: CASSAKGLAGITDTQYF. Together with reference TRBV13 and TRBJ2-3, the CDR3 gives the full variable domain: AAGVIQSPRHLIKEKRETATLKCYPIPRHDTVYWYQQGPGQDPQFLISFYEKMQSDKGSIPDRFSAQQFSDYHSELNMSSLELGDSALYFCASSAKGLAGITDTQYFGPGTRLTVL.

This clone has just a few counts. One junction end does not reproduce the germline sequence, and a read error may be involved. The chain uses TRBV7-9 and TRBJ2-7, with D unclear. CDR1 is SEHNR, CDR2 FQNEAQ, per germline (reference sequence). The CDR3 is 12 amino acids. The CDR3 DNA is TGTGCCAGCAGCTCCCCCTCCTCCGAGCAGTACTTC. It specifies CASSSPSSEQYF.

The rearrangement links TRBV1 to TRBJ2-3; the table names TRBD1, a call not compared with the DNA. TRBV1 is a pseudogene locus. This CDR3 contains 16 residues. CDR3 sequence reads: CTSSQKDRGQGDTQYF. In DNA, the CDR3 is TGCACCAGCAGCCAAAAAGACAGGGGGCAGGGCGATACGCAGTATTTT.

The chain uses TRBV29-1 and TRBJ1-6; 7 bases are shared with TRBD1. Trimming at V came to 5 bases and at J to 8 bases, leaving 6 bases not matched to a gene. The CDR3 covers 13 residues. CDR1 and CDR2 from the germline V gene are SQVTM and ANQGSEA. CDR3 nucleotide sequence: TGCAGCGTTTCCGACAGGGAATATTCACCCCTCCACTTT. Protein: CSVSDREYSPLHF.

A few counts support this clone. The genes are TRBV23-1 and TRBJ2-3; 11 nucleotides line up with TRBD1. TRBV23-1 is flagged as an ORF with uncertain function. This CDR3 is 15 amino acids long. Unmatched junction bases numbered 3, after V lost 4 bases and J lost 3 bases. CDR3 bases: TGCGCCAGCAGTCCAGGACAGGGGGCAACAGATACGCAGTATTTT. This translates into CASSPGQGATDTQYF.

This clone was seen just once. The V call is TRBV7-6, the J call TRBJ1-1; D remains ambiguous. V lost 5 bases, J lost 3 bases, and 16 bases lay in between. This CDR3 is built from 15 residues. Germline V gives CDR1 SGHVS, CDR2 FNYEAQ. The CDR3 DNA reads as TGTGCCAGCAGCCCTTCCAGAGAGGTAGACACTGAAGCTTTCTTT. Amino acids: CASSPSREVDTEAFF.

This clone occurred a few times. The V gene is TRBV30, the J gene TRBJ2-2, with D unresolved. The CDR3 sequence is 13 residues long. Trimming left V 0 bases short and J 3 bases short, with 5 bases between. Germline values: CDR1 GTSNPN, CDR2 SVGIG (reference sequence). CDR3 sequence reads: CAWSVSHTGELFF. The CDR3 DNA is TGTGCCTGGAGTGTATCGCACACCGGGGAGCTGTTTTTT. Drawing the rest from reference TRBV30 and TRBJ2-2, the complete variable domain is SQTIHQWPATLVQPVGSPLSLECTVEGTSNPNLYWYRQAAGRGLQLLFYSVGIGQISSEVPQNLSASRPQDRQFILSSKKLLLSDSGFYLCAWSVSHTGELFFGEGSRLTVL.

The chain couples TRBV30 to TRBJ1-3, with D possibly matching TRBD1 (6 bases). Germline lookup yields CDR1 GTSNPN and CDR2 SVGIG (reference sequence). This CDR3 region has 23 residues. With 0 bases removed from V and 4 bases from J, the gap between germline ends came to 37 bases. The CDR3 spells CAWSVQWGYDRSYRGLRGNTIYF. CDR3 DNA: TGTGCCTGGAGTGTACAGTGGGGGTATGACAGGTCGTACCGGGGCCTTAGAGGAAACACCATATATTTT.

The rearrangement uses TRBV27 and TRBJ2-3; no definite D call. Trimming stripped 5 bases from V and 2 bases from J, with 11 bases between. The germline CDR1 and CDR2 sequences are MNHEY and SMNVEV (reference sequence). The CDR3 length is 14 residues. The CDR3, as DNA: TGTGCCAGCAGTACCTTGGGCGTCACAGATACGCAGTATTTT. Amino acid sequence: CASSTLGVTDTQYF.

This sequence joins TRBV18 and TRBJ2-1; 7 positions match TRBD1. CDR1 KGHSH and CDR2 LQKENI come from the germline V gene. The CDR3 totals 13 residues. V lost 6 bases to trimming and J lost 2 bases; unmatched junction nucleotides: 1. The chain's CDR3 is CASSGTAYNEQFF. The DNA for the CDR3 is TGTGCCAGCTCCGGGACAGCCTACAATGAGCAGTTCTTC.

V usage is TRBV30 and J usage is TRBJ1-1; weak D call: TRBD1 (5 bases). V gave up 2 bases and J gave up 5 bases, with 12 bases separating them. Germline values: CDR1 GTSNPN, CDR2 SVGIG (reference sequence). CDR3 length: 13 residues. CDR3 region: CAWSWGFGTEAFF. CDR3 sequence (DNA): TGTGCCTGGAGTTGGGGGTTTGGAACTGAAGCTTTCTTT.

This clone was counted only a few times. The chain uses TRBV30 and TRBJ2-2; no reliable D call. The germline V gene has CDR1 GTSNPN and CDR2 SVGIG (reference sequence). The CDR3 runs to 11 residues. V shed 4 bases and J shed 12 bases, with 12 bases lying between them. The CDR3: CAWIGVGKLFF. In nucleotides, the CDR3 is TGTGCCTGGATTGGAGTGGGGAAGCTGTTTTTT.

The chain uses TRBV9 and TRBJ2-2; D call uncertain. This CDR3 spans 12 amino acids. Trimming stripped 5 bases from V and 3 bases from J, with 5 bases between. Germline V CDR1 and CDR2: SGDLS, YYNGEE. CDR3 bases: TGTGCCAGCAGTATCTACACCGGGGAGCTGTTTTTT. The encoded protein is CASSIYTGELFF.

This clone was seen just once. This chain links TRBV18 with TRBJ2-4; D gene uncertain. V was clipped by 0 bases and J by 8 bases, with 11 bases between them. Germline values: CDR1 KGHSH, CDR2 LQKENI. CDR3 length equals 14 residues. The CDR3 spells CASSPPIRSDIQYF. The DNA of the CDR3 is TGTGCCAGCTCACCACCGATAAGGTCTGACATTCAGTACTTC.

This clone was observed a handful of times. The rearrangement uses TRBV5-6 and TRBJ1-1; weak D call: TRBD1 (5 bases). Trimming took 6 bases from V and 1 from J, leaving 13 bases between them. CDR3 length equals 14 residues. Looked up from germline, CDR1 is SGHDT and CDR2 is YYEEEE. As DNA, the CDR3 is TGTGCCAGCAAGGAGGGGAGGGCGAACACTGAAGCTTTCTTT. Translation gives CASKEGRANTEAFF.

The chain employs TRBV30 and TRBJ1-6; D perhaps matches TRBD1 (5 bases). The V and J ends lost 0 bases and 9 bases respectively, with 15 bases between them. The CDR3 has 15 residues. From germline, CDR1 is GTSNPN and CDR2 SVGIG (reference sequence). CDR3 protein: CAWSVVQGWTSPLHF. The CDR3 DNA reads TGTGCCTGGAGTGTCGTCCAGGGTTGGACTTCACCCCTCCACTTT.

The chain uses TRBV30 and TRBJ2-1; 7 nucleotides line up with TRBD2. With V trimmed by 0 bases and J by 6 bases, 2 bases remained unmatched. The germline gives CDR1 GTSNPN, CDR2 SVGIG (reference sequence). This CDR3 is 13 amino acids long. This CDR3 reads CAWSVASGNEQFF. DNA of the CDR3: TGTGCCTGGAGTGTCGCTAGCGGCAATGAGCAGTTCTTC.